This T cell receptor beta chain is from a study of cytomegalovirus exposure and HLA in healthy donors. PCR involved 60 Vbeta and 13 Jbeta primers. Here immunoSEQ multiplex PCR was the method, and the copy in TCRdb shows in-frame clones only, minus some. Among 95,000 to 100,000 clones listed, around 77% were seen once. V was cut by 4 bases and J by 7 bases, with 16 bases left in between. This CDR3 has 14 amino acids. Germline V lookup: CDR1 SNHLY, CDR2 FYNNEI. As concerns this clone: Its antigen is still unknown.

Study-level points and caveats: Reportedly, a later analysis found an Asian-associated ancestry cluster had fewer N-insertions than the approximately 700-donor mean. Using the classifier, cytomegalovirus status was reportedly diagnosed with high specificity and sensitivity. Upon later analysis, TCR association rates were observed to vary by HLA locus, being highest for DRB1 and lowest for HLA-C.

As for the donors, each was a healthy bone marrow donor. The sample taken for sequencing was PBMCs. The chain employs TRBV2 and TRBJ1-2; no definite D call. This receptor was obtained from a man aged 35-49 years in good health and CMV-seronegative. CDR3 sequence reads: CASSVREATSGYTF. The DNA of the CDR3 is TGTGCCAGCAGTGTAAGAGAGGCGACTAGTGGCTACACCTTC.